Below, 5 T cell receptor beta chains from the same sample are listed, as sequenced in a study of Ad26.COV2.S vaccination and SARS-CoV-2 variants. Treatment: 15 to 20 received Ad26.COV2.S at low or high dose, single or two shots; about 5 received placebo; per-sample allocation not given. Sampling occurred on day 63 after the first vaccine or placebo injection. Sequencing was performed with immunoSEQ multiplex PCR; in TCRdb, only in-frame clones are kept and a portion is missing. The sample shows hundreds of thousands of clones, about 91% of them seen only once. The sample here was peripheral blood, taken in a trial of Ad26.COV2.S vaccine versus placebo. The receptors here all came from a person between 18 and 65 years old who received the Ad26.COV2.S COVID-19 vaccine or a placebo.

This sequence joins TRBV5-6 and TRBJ1-4, with D possibly TRBD1 on 5 matching bases. The CDR3 extends over 14 amino acids. Trimming removed 1 base from V and 8 bases from J, with 12 bases in between. Germline assignment: CDR1 SGHDT and CDR2 YYEEEE. CDR3 bases: TGTGCCAGCAGCTTGCGGAGGGGCGGCGAAAAACTGTTTTTT. It yields the protein CASSLRRGGEKLFF.

V is TRBV7-2 and J is TRBJ1-1; D is unresolved. CDR3 length: 13 amino acids. V was shortened by 3 bases and J by 3 bases, with 8 bases between the two germline ends. The germline V gene encodes CDR1 SGHTA and CDR2 FQGNSA. In nucleotides, the CDR3 is TGTGCCAGCAGCTTTTCAGAGGACACTGAAGCTTTCTTT. It encodes CASSFSEDTEAFF.

V gene TRBV5-6 combines with J gene TRBJ1-2; tentative D call: TRBD1 (6 bases). The CDR3 is 16 amino acids. Germline V gene data show CDR1 as SGHDT and CDR2 as YYEEEE. The V end was cut by 4 bases, the J end by 4 bases, with 20 bases between. Here the CDR3 DNA reads TGTGCCAGCAGCGTCGCTTTACAGGGAACCTTCTATGGCTACACCTTC. Amino acid sequence: CASSVALQGTFYGYTF.

The rearrangement uses TRBV28 and TRBJ2-1, with D possibly TRBD1 on 5 matching bases. V dropped 2 bases and J dropped 7 bases, with 15 bases sitting between them. This CDR3 comprises 15 residues. Germline CDR1 MDHEN, CDR2 SYDVKM. The CDR3 coding sequence is TGTGCCAGCAGTTTAAAAGGGGCGCAAGGGAATGAGCAGTTCTTC. Translating gives CASSLKGAQGNEQFF.

This chain joins TRBV9 and TRBJ2-3; D gene ambiguous. V was trimmed by 0 bases and J by 3 bases, leaving 11 bases between them. The germline V gene has CDR1 SGDLS and CDR2 YYNGEE. This CDR3 is 15 amino acids long. For the CDR3, the DNA is TGTGCCAGCAGCGTAGAGGCCGGGTTGACAGATACGCAGTATTTT. Translation gives CASSVEAGLTDTQYF.